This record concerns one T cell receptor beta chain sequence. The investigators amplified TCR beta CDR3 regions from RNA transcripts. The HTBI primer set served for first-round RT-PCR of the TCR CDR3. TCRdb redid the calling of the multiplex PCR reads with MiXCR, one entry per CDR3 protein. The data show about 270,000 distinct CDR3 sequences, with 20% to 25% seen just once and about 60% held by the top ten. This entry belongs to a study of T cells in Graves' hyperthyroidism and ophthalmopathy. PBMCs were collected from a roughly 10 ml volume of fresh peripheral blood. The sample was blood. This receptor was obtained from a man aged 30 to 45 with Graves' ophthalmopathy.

The CDR3 bases are TGTGCCAGCAGCCAAGAAACAGGGAGGGGGTACGAGCAGTACTTC. Translation: CASSQETGRGYEQYF. The chain links TRBV14 to TRBJ2-7; perhaps TRBD2 as D (7 bases). The germline V gene encodes CDR1 SGHDN and CDR2 FVKESK. The CDR3 has 15 amino acids. V dropped 0 bases and J dropped 4 bases, with 13 bases sitting between them.